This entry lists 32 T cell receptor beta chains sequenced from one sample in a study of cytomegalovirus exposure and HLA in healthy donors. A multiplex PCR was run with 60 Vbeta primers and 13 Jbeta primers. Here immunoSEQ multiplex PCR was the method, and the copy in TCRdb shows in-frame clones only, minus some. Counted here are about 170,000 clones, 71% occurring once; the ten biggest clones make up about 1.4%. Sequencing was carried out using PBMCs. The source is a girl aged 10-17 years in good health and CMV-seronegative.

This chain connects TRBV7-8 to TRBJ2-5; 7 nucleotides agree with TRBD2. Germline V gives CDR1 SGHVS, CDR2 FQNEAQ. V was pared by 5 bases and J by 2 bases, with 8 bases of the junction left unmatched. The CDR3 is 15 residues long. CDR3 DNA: TGTGCCAGCAGCCTAGGGATAGCGGGTCAAGAGACCCAGTACTTC. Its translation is CASSLGIAGQETQYF. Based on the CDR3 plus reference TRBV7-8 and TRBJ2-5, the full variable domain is GAGVSQSPRYKVAKRGQDVALRCDPISGHVSLFWYQQALGQGPEFLTYFQNEAQLDKSGLPSDRFFAERPEGSVSTLKIQRTQQEDSAVYLCASSLGIAGQETQYFGPGTRLLVL.

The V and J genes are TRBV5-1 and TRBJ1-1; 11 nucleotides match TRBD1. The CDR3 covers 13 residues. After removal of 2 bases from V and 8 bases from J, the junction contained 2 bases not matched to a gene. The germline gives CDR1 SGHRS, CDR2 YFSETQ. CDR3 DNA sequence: TGCGCCAGCAGCTTAGGGACAGGGGGAGAAGCTTTCTTT. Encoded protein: CASSLGTGGEAFF. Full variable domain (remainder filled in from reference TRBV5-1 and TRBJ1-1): KAGVTQTPRYLIKTRGQQVTLSCSPISGHRSVSWYQQTPGQGLQFLFEYFSETQRNKGNFPGRFSGRQFSNSRSEMNVSTLELGDSALYLCASSLGTGGEAFFGQGTRLTVV.

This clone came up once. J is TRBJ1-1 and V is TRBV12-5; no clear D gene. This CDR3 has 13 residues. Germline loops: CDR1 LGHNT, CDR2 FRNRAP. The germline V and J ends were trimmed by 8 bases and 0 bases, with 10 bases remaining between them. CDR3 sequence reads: CASLLALNTEAFF. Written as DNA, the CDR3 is TGTGCTAGTTTATTGGCTCTGAACACTGAAGCTTTCTTT.

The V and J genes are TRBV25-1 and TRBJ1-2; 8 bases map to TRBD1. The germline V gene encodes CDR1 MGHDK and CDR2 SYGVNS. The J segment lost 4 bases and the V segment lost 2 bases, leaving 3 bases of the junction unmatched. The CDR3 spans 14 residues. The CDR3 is CASSEGQGGYGYTF. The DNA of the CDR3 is TGTGCCAGCAGTGAAGGACAGGGTGGCTATGGCTACACCTTC.

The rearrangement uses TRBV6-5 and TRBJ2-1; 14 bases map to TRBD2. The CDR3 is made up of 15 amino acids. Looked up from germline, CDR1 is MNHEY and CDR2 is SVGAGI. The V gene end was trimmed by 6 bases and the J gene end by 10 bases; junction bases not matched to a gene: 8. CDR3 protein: CASSRTSGGPREQFF. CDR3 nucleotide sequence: TGTGCCAGCAGCAGGACTAGCGGGGGGCCCAGGGAGCAGTTCTTC.

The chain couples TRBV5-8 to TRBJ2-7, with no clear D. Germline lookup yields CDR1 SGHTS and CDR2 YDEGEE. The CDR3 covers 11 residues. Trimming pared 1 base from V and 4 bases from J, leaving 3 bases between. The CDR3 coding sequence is TGTGCCAGCAGCTTGTATTACGAGCAGTACTTC. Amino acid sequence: CASSLYYEQYF.

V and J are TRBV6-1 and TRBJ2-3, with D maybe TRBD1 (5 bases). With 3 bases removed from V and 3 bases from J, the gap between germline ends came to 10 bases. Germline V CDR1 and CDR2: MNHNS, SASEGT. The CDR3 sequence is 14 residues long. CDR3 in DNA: TGTGCCAGCAGTGACAGGGAAGGAACAGATACGCAGTATTTT. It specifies CASSDREGTDTQYF.

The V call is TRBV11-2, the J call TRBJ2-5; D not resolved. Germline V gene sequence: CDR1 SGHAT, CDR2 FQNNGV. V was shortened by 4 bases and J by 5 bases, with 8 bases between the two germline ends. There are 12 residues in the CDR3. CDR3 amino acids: CASSYIGETQYF. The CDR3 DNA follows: TGTGCCAGCAGCTACATCGGGGAGACCCAGTACTTC.

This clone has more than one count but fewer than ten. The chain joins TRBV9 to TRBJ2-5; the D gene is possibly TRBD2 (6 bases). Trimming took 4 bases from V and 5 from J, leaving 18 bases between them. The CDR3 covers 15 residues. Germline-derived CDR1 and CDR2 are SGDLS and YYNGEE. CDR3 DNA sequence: TGTGCCAGCAGCTCCCGGGACTCCTACGGGGAGACCCAGTACTTC. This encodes CASSSRDSYGETQYF.

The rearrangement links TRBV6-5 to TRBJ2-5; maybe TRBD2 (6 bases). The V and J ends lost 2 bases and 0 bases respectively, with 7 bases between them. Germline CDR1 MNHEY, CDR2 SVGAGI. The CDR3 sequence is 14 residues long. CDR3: CASSYGGNQETQYF. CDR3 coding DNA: TGTGCCAGCAGTTACGGGGGGAACCAAGAGACCCAGTACTTC.

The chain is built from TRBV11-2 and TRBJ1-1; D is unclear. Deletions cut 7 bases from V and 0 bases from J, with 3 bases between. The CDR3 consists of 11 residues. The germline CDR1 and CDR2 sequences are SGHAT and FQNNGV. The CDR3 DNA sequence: TGTGCCAGCACAGTGAACACTGAAGCTTTCTTT. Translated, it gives CASTVNTEAFF.

In DNA, the CDR3 is TGCAGCGTTGGTCGGACACAATCGGCCGGGGAGCTGTTTTTT. It encodes CSVGRTQSAGELFF. The gene calls are TRBV29-1 and TRBJ2-2; tentatively, D is TRBD1 (5 bases). The CDR3 runs to 14 residues. V was pared by 4 bases and J by 6 bases, with 15 bases between. Germline V gene sequence: CDR1 SQVTM, CDR2 ANQGSEA.

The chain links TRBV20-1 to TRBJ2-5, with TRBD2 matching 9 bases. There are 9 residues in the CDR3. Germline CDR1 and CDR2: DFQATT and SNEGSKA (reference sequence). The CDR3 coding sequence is TGCAGAGCGGGGGGGACCCAGTACTTC. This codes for CRAGGTQYF.

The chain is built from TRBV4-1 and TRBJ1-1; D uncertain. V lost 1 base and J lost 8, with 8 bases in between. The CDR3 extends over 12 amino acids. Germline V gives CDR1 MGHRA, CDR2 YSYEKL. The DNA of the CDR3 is TGCGCCAGCAGCCAAGGGTACAGCGAAGCTTTCTTT. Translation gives CASSQGYSEAFF.

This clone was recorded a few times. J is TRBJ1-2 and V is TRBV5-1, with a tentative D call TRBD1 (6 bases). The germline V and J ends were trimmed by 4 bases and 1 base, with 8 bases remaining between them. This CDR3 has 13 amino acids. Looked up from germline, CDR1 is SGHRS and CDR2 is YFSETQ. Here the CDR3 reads CASSEDSNYGYTF. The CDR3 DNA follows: TGCGCCAGCAGCGAGGACAGTAACTATGGCTACACCTTC. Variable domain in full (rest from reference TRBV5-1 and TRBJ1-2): KAGVTQTPRYLIKTRGQQVTLSCSPISGHRSVSWYQQTPGQGLQFLFEYFSETQRNKGNFPGRFSGRQFSNSRSEMNVSTLELGDSALYLCASSEDSNYGYTFGSGTRLTVV.

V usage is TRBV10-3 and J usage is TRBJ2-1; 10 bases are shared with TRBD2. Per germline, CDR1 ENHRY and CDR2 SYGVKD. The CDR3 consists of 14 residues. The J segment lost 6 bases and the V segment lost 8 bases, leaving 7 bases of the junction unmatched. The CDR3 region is CAIGSGGASNEQFF. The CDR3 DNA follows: TGTGCCATCGGGAGCGGGGGGGCTTCCAATGAGCAGTTCTTC.

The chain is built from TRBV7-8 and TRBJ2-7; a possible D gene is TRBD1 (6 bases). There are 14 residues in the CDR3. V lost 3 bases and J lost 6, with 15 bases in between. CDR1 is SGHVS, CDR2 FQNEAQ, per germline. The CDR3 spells CASSFSGQRTEQYF. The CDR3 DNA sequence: TGTGCCAGCAGCTTCTCTGGACAGCGAACCGAGCAGTACTTC.

CDR3 amino acids: CAQARGEHEQFF. CDR3 DNA: TGTGCCCAAGCGCGGGGGGAACATGAGCAGTTCTTC. V gene TRBV2 combines with J gene TRBJ2-1, with 8 bases matching TRBD2. The germline gives CDR1 SNHLY, CDR2 FYNNEI. The CDR3 runs 12 residues. V trimming: 11 bases; J trimming: 8 bases; junction bases outside the gene matches: 8.

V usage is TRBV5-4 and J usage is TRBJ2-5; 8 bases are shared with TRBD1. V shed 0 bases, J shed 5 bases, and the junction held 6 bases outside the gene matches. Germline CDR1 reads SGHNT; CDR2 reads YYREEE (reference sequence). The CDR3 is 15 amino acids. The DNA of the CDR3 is TGTGCCAGCAGCTTGGGGACAGGGCTCAAGGAGACCCAGTACTTC. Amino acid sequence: CASSLGTGLKETQYF.

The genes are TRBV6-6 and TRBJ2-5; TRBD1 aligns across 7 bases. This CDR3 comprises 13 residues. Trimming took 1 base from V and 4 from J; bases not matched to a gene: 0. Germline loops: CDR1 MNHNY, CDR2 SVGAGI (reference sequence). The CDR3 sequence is CASSYYRGETQYF. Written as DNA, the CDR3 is TGTGCCAGCAGTTACTACAGGGGAGAGACCCAGTACTTC.

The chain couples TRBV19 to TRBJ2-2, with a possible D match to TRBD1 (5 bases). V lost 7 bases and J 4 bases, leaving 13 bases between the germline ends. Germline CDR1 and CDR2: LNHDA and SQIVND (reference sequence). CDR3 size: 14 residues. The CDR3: CASTWQGVTGELFF. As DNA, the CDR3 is TGTGCCAGTACATGGCAGGGCGTCACCGGGGAGCTGTTTTTT.

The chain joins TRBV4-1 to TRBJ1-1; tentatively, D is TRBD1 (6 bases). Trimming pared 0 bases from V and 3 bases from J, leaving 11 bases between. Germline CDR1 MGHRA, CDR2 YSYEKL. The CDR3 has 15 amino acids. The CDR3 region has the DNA TGCGCCAGCAGCCAAGACCAACAGGGAGACACTGAAGCTTTCTTT. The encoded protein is CASSQDQQGDTEAFF.

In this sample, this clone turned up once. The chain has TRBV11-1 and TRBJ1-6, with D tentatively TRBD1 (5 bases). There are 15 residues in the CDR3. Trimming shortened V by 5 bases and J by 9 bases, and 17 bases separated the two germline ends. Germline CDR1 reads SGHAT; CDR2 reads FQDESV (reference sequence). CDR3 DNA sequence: TGTGCCAGCAGCAAGACAGACAGTATTCTTTCACCCCTCCACTTT. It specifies CASSKTDSILSPLHF.

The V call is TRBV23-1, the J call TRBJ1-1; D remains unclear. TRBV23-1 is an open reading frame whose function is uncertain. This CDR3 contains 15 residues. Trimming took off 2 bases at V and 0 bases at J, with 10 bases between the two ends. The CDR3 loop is CASSQGSAVNTEAFF. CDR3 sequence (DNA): TGCGCCAGCAGTCAAGGCAGTGCCGTGAACACTGAAGCTTTCTTT.

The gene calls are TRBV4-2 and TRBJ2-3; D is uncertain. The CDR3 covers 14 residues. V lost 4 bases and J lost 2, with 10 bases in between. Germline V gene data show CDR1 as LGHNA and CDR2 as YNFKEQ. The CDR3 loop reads CASSPSVHTDTQYF. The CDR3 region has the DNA TGTGCCAGCAGCCCGTCGGTCCACACAGATACGCAGTATTTT.

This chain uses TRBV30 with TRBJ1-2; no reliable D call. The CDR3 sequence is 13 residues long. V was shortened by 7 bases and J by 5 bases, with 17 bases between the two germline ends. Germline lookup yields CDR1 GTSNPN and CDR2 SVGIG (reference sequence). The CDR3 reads CASDLYRTYGYTF. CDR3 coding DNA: TGTGCCTCGGACCTGTACCGGACTTATGGCTACACCTTC.

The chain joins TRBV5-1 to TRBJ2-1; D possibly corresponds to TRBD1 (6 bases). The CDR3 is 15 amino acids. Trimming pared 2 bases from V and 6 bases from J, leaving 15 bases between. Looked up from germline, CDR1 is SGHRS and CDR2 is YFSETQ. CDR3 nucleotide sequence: TGCGCCAGCAGCTTCCCAAGCGCAGGGGTCAATGAGCAGTTCTTC. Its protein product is CASSFPSAGVNEQFF.

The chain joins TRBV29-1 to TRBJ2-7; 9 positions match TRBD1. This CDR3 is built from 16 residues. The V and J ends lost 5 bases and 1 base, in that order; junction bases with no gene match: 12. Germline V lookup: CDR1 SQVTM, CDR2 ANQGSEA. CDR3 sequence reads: CSVTGVETGGSYEQYF. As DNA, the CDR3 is TGCAGCGTTACTGGGGTTGAGACAGGGGGGTCCTACGAGCAGTACTTC.

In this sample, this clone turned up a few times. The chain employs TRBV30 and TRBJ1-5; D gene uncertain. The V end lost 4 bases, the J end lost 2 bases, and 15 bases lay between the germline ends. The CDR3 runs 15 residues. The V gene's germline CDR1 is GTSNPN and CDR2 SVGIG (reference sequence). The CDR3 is CAWTDLRGGNQPQHF. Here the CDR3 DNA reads TGTGCCTGGACCGATTTGCGGGGTGGCAATCAGCCCCAGCATTTT.

The CDR3 nucleotides are TGTGCCAGCAGCTTAGAGTTAACTCAATACGAGCAGTACTTC. Translated, it gives CASSLELTQYEQYF. The rearrangement uses TRBV7-8 and TRBJ2-7; no definite D call. Germline loops: CDR1 SGHVS, CDR2 FQNEAQ. V lost 1 base and J 4 bases, leaving 11 bases between the germline ends. The length of the CDR3 is 14 residues.

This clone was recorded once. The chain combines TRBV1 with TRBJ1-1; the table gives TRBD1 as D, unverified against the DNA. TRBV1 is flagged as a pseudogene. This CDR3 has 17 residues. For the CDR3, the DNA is TGCACCAGCCCCTCACCAAGGGGGTTTCGCATGAACACTGAAGCTTTCTTT. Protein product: CTSPSPRGFRMNTEAFF.

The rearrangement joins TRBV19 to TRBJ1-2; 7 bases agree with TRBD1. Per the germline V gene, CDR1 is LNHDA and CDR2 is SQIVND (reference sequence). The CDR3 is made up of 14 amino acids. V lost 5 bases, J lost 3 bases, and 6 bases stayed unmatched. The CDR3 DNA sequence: TGTGCCAGTAGTCAGGAGGGGGCATACTATGGCTACACCTTC. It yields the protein CASSQEGAYYGYTF. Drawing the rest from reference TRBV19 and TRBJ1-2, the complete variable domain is DGGITQSPKYLFRKEGQNVTLSCEQNLNHDAMYWYRQDPGQGLRLIYYSQIVNDFQKGDIAEGYSVSREKKESFPLTVTSAQKNPTAFYLCASSQEGAYYGYTFGSGTRLTVV.